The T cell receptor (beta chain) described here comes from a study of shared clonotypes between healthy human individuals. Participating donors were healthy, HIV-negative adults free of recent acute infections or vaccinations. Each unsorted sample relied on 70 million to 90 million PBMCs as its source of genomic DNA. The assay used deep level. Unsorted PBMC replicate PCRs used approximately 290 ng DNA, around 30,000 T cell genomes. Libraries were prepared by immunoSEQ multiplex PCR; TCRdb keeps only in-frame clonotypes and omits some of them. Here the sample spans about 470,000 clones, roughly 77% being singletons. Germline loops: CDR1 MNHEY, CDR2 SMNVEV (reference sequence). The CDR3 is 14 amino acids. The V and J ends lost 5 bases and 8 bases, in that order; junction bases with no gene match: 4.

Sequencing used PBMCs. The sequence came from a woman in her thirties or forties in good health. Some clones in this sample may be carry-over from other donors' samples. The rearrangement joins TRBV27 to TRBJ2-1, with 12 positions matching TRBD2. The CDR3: CASSRTSGVDEQFF. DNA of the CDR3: TGTGCCAGCAGTAGGACTAGCGGGGTCGATGAGCAGTTCTTC.